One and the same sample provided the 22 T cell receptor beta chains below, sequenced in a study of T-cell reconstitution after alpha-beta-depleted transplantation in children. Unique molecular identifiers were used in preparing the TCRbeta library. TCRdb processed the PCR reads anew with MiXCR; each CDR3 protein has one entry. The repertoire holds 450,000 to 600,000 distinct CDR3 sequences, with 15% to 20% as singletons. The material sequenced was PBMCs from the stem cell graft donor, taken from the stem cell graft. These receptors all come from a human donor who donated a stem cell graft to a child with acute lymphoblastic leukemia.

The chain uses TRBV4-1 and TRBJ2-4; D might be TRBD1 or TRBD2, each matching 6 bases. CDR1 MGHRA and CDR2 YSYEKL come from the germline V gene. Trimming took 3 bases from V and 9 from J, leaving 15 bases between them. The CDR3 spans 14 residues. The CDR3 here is CASSHRTEGGIQYF. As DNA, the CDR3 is TGCGCCAGCAGCCATAGGACGGAGGGGGGCATTCAGTACTTC.

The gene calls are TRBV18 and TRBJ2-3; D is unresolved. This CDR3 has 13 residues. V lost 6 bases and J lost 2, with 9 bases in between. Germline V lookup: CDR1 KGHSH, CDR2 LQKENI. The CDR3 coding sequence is TGTGCCAGCTCTCCTAGAATCACAGATACGCAGTATTTT. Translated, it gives CASSPRITDTQYF.

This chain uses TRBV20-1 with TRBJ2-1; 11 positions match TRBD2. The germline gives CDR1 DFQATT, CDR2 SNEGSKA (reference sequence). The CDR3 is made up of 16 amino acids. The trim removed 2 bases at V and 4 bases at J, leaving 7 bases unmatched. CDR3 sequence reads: CSARPYSGREYNEQFF. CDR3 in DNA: TGCAGTGCTAGACCTTATAGCGGGAGGGAATACAATGAGCAGTTCTTC.

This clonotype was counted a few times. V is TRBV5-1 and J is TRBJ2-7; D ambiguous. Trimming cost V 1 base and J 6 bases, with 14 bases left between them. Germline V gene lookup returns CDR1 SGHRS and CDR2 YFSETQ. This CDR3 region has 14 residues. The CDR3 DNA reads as TGCGCCAGCAGCTTGATCGGGCTTAACGGCGAGCAGTACTTC. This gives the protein CASSLIGLNGEQYF.

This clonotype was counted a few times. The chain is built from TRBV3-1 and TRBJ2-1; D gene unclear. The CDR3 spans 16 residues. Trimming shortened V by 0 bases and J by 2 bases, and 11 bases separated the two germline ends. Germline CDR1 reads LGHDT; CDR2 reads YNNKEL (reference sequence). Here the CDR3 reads CASSQDWEVTYNEQFF. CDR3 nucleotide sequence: TGTGCCAGCAGCCAAGACTGGGAAGTCACCTACAATGAGCAGTTCTTC.

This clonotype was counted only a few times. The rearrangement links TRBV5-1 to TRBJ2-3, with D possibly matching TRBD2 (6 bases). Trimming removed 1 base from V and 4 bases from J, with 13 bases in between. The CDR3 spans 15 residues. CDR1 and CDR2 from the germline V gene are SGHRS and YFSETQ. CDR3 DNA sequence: TGCGCCAGCAGCTTGTCGGTAGCGGCGTCAGATACGCAGTATTTT. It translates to CASSLSVAASDTQYF.

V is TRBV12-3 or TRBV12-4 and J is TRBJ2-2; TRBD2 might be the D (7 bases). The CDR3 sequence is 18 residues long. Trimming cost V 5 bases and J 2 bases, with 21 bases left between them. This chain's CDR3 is CASSPSRGAPFNTGELFF. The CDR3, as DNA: TGTGCCAGCAGTCCTTCACGGGGGGCCCCTTTTAACACCGGGGAGCTGTTTTTT.

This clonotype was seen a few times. In DNA form, the CDR3 reads TGTGCCACCAGCACCCGGGACAGGGCCTACAATGAGCAGTTCTTC. It translates to CATSTRDRAYNEQFF. This chain connects TRBV15 to TRBJ2-1; 9 bases line up with TRBD1. Trimming removed 4 bases from V and 2 bases from J; junction bases left unmatched: 3. The CDR3 has 15 amino acids. Germline V CDR1 and CDR2: LNHNV, YYDKDF (reference sequence).

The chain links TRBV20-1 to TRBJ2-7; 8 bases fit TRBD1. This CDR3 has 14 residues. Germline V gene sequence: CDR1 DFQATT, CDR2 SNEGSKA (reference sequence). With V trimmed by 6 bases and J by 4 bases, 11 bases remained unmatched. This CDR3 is CSAPRGHKIYEQYF. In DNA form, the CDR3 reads TGCAGTGCGCCCAGGGGGCATAAGATATACGAGCAGTACTTC.

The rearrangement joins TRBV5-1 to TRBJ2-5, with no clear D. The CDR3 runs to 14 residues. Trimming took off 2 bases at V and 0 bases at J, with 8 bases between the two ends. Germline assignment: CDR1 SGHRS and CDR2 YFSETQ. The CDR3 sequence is CASSFGANQETQYF. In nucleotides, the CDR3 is TGCGCCAGCAGCTTTGGAGCCAACCAAGAGACCCAGTACTTC.

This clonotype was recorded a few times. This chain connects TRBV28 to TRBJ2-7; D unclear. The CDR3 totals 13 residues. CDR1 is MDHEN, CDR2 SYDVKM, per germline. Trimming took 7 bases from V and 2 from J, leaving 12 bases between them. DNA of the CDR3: TGTGCCAGCATACGGACCGAGACCTACGAGCAGTACTTC. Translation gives CASIRTETYEQYF.

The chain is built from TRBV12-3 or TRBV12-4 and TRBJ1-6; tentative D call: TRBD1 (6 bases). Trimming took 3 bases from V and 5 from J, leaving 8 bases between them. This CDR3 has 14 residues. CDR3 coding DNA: TGTGCCAGCAGTTTTTCAGGGGATAATTCACCCCTCCACTTT. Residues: CASSFSGDNSPLHF.

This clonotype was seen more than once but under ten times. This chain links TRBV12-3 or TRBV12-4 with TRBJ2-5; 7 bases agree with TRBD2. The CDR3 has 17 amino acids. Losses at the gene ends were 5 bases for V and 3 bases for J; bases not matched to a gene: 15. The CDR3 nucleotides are TGTGCCAGCAGTCTGACTAGCTGGGCCCGGTCTGAAGAGACCCAGTACTTC. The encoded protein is CASSLTSWARSEETQYF.

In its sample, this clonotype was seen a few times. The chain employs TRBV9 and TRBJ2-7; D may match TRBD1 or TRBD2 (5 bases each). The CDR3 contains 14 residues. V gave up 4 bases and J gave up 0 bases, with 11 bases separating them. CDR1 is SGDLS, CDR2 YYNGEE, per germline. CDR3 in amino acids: CASSPRENSYEQYF. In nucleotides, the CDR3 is TGTGCCAGCAGCCCCAGGGAGAACTCCTACGAGCAGTACTTC.

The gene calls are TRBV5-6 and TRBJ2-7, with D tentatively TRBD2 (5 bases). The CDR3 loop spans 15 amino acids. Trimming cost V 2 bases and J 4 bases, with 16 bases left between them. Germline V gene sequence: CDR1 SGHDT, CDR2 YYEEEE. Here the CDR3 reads CASSLPDLGAYEQYF. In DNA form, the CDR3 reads TGTGCCAGCAGCTTACCGGACCTGGGAGCTTACGAGCAGTACTTC.

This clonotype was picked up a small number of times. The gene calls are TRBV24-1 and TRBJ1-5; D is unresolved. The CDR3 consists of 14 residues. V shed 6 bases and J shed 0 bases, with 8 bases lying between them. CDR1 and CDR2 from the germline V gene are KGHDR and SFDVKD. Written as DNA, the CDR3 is TGTGCCACCAGTCCCGGGGATAGCAATCAGCCCCAGCATTTT. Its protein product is CATSPGDSNQPQHF.

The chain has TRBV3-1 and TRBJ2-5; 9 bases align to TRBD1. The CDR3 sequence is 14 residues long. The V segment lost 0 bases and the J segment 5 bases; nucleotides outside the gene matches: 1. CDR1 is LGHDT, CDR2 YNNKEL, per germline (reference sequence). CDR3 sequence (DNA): TGTGCCAGCAGCCAAGAGGGGACAGGGGAGACCCAGTACTTC. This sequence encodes CASSQEGTGETQYF.

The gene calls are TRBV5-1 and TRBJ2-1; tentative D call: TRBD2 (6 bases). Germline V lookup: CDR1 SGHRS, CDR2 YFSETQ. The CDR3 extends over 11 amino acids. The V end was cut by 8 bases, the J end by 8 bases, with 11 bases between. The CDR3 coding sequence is TGCGCCAGTTTAGCTAGCGATGAGCAGTTCTTC. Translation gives CASLASDEQFF. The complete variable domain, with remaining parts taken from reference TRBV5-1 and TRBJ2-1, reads KAGVTQTPRYLIKTRGQQVTLSCSPISGHRSVSWYQQTPGQGLQFLFEYFSETQRNKGNFPGRFSGRQFSNSRSEMNVSTLELGDSALYLCASLASDEQFFGPGTRLTVL.

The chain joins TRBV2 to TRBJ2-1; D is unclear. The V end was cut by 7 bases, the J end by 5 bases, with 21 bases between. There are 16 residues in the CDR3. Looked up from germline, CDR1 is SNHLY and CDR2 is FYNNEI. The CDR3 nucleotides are TGTGCCAGCATCCTCCTGGGGTTAGTGGAAGACAATGAGCAGTTCTTC. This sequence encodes CASILLGLVEDNEQFF.

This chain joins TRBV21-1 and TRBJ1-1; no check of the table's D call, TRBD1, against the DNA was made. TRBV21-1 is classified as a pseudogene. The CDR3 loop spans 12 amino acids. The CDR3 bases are TGTGCCAGCAGCTGCAGGGAGACTGAAGCTTTCTTT. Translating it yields CASSCRETEAFF.

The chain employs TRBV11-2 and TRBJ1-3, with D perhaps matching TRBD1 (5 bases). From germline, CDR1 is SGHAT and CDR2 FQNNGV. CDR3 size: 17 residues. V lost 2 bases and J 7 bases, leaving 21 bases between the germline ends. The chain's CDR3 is CASSLKPGTRVWNTIYF. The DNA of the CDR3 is TGTGCCAGCAGCTTAAAACCCGGCACCAGGGTATGGAACACCATATATTTT.

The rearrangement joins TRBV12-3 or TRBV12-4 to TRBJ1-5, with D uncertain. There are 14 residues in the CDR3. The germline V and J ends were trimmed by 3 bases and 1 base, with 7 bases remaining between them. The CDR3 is CASSLWQSNQPQHF. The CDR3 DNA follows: TGTGCCAGCAGTTTGTGGCAGAGCAATCAGCCCCAGCATTTT.